The rows below give T cell receptor beta chains drawn from one sample of a study of blood T cell repertoires in COVID-19. The method was immunoSEQ multiplex PCR; TCRdb's version includes in-frame clones alone and lacks a portion of them. The table records some 110,000 clones, under 80% of them present only once. The sequencing sample was made of peripheral blood. The receptor source for this set is a woman in her 70s with acute or convalescent COVID-19. CDR3s include the opening cysteine and the closing phenylalanine or tryptophan. The order of the fields is V gene, J gene, CDR3 protein.

V gene: TRBV15; J gene: TRBJ2-3; CDR3 protein: CATSRAGTSDYTDTQYF
V gene: TRBV18; J gene: TRBJ2-5; CDR3 protein: CASSPPSETQYF
V gene: TRBV5-6; J gene: TRBJ1-2; CDR3 protein: CASSLGGPLGYGYTF
V gene: TRBV3-1/TRBV3-2; J gene: TRBJ1-1; CDR3 protein: CASSPQLLRDEAFF
V gene: TRBV28; J gene: TRBJ2-1; CDR3 protein: CASSYSRVYNEQFF
V gene: TRBV5-1; J gene: TRBJ1-4; CDR3 protein: CASSGGTHGEKLFF
V gene: TRBV29-1; J gene: TRBJ1-1; CDR3 protein: CSVEAGPGQMNTEAFF
V gene: TRBV6-5; J gene: TRBJ2-5; CDR3 protein: CASSPSTSGGETQYF
V gene: TRBV5-4; J gene: TRBJ2-3; CDR3 protein: CASSSDGGATDTQYF
V gene: TRBV3-1/TRBV3-2; J gene: TRBJ2-5; CDR3 protein: CASSHTTVETQYF